The T cell receptor (beta chain) described here comes from a study of blood T cell repertoires in COVID-19. From germline, CDR1 is MNHEY and CDR2 SMNVEV (reference sequence). The CDR3 is 11 amino acids. V was cut by 8 bases and J by 6 bases, with 8 bases left in between. Assay used: immunoSEQ multiplex PCR; TCRdb lists only in-frame clones, some missing. The table records 55,000 to 65,000 clones, around 79% of them present only once. The receptor comes from a man aged 60-69 years with acute or convalescent COVID-19. The sequencing input was peripheral blood. The chain links TRBV27 to TRBJ2-1; D unclear. The DNA for the CDR3 is TGTGCCAGCCTCACGGTCAATGAGCAGTTCTTC. Residues: CASLTVNEQFF.